This T cell receptor beta chain was retrieved from a study of human T cells and chemical hapten exposure. With 0 bases removed from V and 7 bases from J, the gap between germline ends came to 13 bases. This CDR3 has 14 residues. The germline V gene encodes CDR1 LGHNA and CDR2 YSLEER. Each CDR3 protein is one row after TCRdb ran MiXCR on the RACE reads. The top ten clones hold 2.4% of a sample with 50,000 to 60,000 distinct CDR3 sequences, around 12% of them seen once. As for this clonotype: As yet, its antigen is unknown.

Study results and caveats: TCRs whose frequency exceeded 1 in 1000 remained the same following DPC sensitization.

The time point: patch test 3, about 24 weeks after DPC sensitization. Regarding treatment: therapeutic diphenylcyclopropenone sensitization with weekly scalp DPC. Donors, patients with alopecia ranging from 18 to 70 years old and judged suitable for DPC, provided samples. This TCR was sampled from a man younger than 40 with alopecia areata. Some clones in this sample may be carry-over from other donors' samples. The chain has TRBV4-3 and TRBJ2-7; D is ambiguous. The specimen was whole blood, collected in connection with sensitization to the hapten diphenylcyclopropenone (DPC). The CDR3 is CASSQDSELGEQYF. For the CDR3, the DNA is TGCGCCAGCAGCCAAGATTCAGAGCTGGGGGAGCAGTACTTC.